One T cell receptor beta chain is described in this entry. This sample is drawn from a study of CD8 T cells in Susac syndrome. With random hexamers, about 0.5 to 1 ug RNA was reverse transcribed. TCRdb used MiXCR to reprocess the immunoSEQ multiplex PCR reads, holding one entry per CDR3 protein. The table has some 190,000 distinct CDR3 sequences, about 94% seen once. The diagnostic criteria were recently defined, and patients with Susac syndrome met them for definite or probable disease. Germline loops: CDR1 MDHEN, CDR2 SYDVKM. The CDR3 spans 16 residues. V gave up 6 bases and J gave up 5 bases; unmatched junction bases: 13.

The V call is TRBV28, the J call TRBJ2-7; 10 positions agree with TRBD1. Sequencing input: CD4+ T cells from PBMCs. The clonotype was recovered from a human donor with Susac syndrome. CDR3 sequence (DNA): TGTGCCAGCAGCGCTCCTGGGACAGGGGAAGGGAACGAGCAGTACTTC. It is translated as CASSAPGTGEGNEQYF.